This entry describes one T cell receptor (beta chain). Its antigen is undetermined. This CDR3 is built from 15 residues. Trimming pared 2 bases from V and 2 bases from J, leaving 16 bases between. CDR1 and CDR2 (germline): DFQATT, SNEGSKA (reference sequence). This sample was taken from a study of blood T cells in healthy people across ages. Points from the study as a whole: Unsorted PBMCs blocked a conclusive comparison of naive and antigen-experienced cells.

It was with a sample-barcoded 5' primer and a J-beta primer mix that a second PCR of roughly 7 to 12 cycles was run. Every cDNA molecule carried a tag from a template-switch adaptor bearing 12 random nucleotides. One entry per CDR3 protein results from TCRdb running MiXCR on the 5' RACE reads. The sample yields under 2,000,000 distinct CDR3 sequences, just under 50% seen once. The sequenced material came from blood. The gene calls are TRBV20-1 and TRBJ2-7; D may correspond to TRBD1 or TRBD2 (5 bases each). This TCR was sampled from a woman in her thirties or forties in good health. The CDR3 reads CSARPGGTSAYEQYF. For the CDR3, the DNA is TGCAGTGCTAGACCCGGTGGGACCTCGGCCTACGAGCAGTACTTC.